The 20 T cell receptor beta chains given below trace back to one sample, sequenced in a study of CD8 T cells in Susac syndrome. Random hexamers were used to reverse transcribe the RNA input (about 0.5 to 1 ug). TCRdb itself ran the immunoSEQ multiplex PCR reads through MiXCR, one entry per CDR3 protein. The sample contains about 150,000 distinct CDR3 sequences, approximately 95% of which appear only once. The sequenced sample consisted of CD4+ T cells from PBMCs. These TCRs come from a human donor with Susac syndrome.

This clonotype was found once. The chain recombines TRBV29-1 with TRBJ2-7, with D uncertain. CDR1 is SQVTM and CDR2 is ANQGSEA in the germline V gene. V gave up 2 bases and J gave up 5 bases, with 13 bases separating them. This CDR3 region has 13 residues. Here the CDR3 reads CSVENGLGNEQYF. The CDR3, as DNA: TGCAGCGTTGAAAATGGCCTGGGGAACGAGCAGTACTTC.

This sequence joins TRBV15 and TRBJ2-7; D remains ambiguous. CDR3 length: 13 amino acids. CDR1 and CDR2 from the germline V gene are LNHNV and YYDKDF (reference sequence). V was clipped by 0 bases and J by 6 bases, with 9 bases between them. CDR3 coding DNA: TGTGCCACCAGCAGAGACCCAGTTGGCGAGCAGTACTTC. Protein product: CATSRDPVGEQYF.

The rearrangement uses TRBV12-3 or TRBV12-4 and TRBJ2-7, with 8 positions matching TRBD1. The junction had 5 bases not matched to a gene; V was cut back by 5 bases and J by 2 bases. This CDR3 has 14 amino acids. The CDR3 nucleotides are TGTGCCAGCAGTCACCCAGGGGGCACCTACGAGCAGTACTTC. Protein sequence: CASSHPGGTYEQYF.

The chain is built from TRBV5-4 and TRBJ1-2; 7 bases align to TRBD1. Germline V CDR1 and CDR2: SGHNT, YYREEE (reference sequence). The ends lost 0 bases at V and 3 bases at J; junction bases unmatched: 5. The CDR3 contains 15 residues. The CDR3 coding sequence is TGTGCCAGCAGCTTGGCTACCGGGACAGACTATGGCTACACCTTC. The encoded protein is CASSLATGTDYGYTF.

V is TRBV2 and J is TRBJ1-2, with no clear D. The length of the CDR3 is 12 residues. V was cut by 3 bases and J by 7 bases, with 9 bases left in between. Germline CDR1 and CDR2: SNHLY and FYNNEI. CDR3 DNA sequence: TGTGCCAGCAGTGATAGAGGGTTTGGCTACACCTTC. Translation gives CASSDRGFGYTF. The full variable domain, with the rest looked up from reference TRBV2 and TRBJ1-2, is EPEVTQTPSHQVTQMGQEVILRCVPISNHLYFYWYRQILGQKVEFLVSFYNNEISEKSEIFDDQFSVERPDGSNFTLKIRSTKLEDSAMYFCASSDRGFGYTFGSGTRLTVV.

This rearrangement joins TRBV24-1 to TRBJ1-5; D not certain. V lost 7 bases and J 1 base, leaving 13 bases between the germline ends. There are 15 residues in the CDR3. Germline values: CDR1 KGHDR, CDR2 SFDVKD. CDR3 nucleotides: TGTGCCACCAGCCCTCTTGGAGTAAGCAATCAGCCCCAGCATTTT. This codes for CATSPLGVSNQPQHF.

V is TRBV20-1 and J is TRBJ2-5; 9 bases are shared with TRBD2. CDR1 is DFQATT and CDR2 is SNEGSKA in the germline V gene (reference sequence). CDR3 length: 15 residues. The V and J ends lost 3 bases and 4 bases, in that order; junction bases with no gene match: 9. CDR3 DNA: TGCAGTGCTAGTAGACTAGCGGAGTTGGGAGAGACCCAGTACTTC. It codes for CSASRLAELGETQYF.

The gene calls are TRBV21-1 and TRBJ1-5; the table's D gene call, TRBD1, was not cross checked with the DNA. TRBV21-1 corresponds to a pseudogene. The CDR3 loop spans 17 amino acids. The CDR3 region has the DNA TGTGCCAGCAGCAAAGTGGAAGCTACCCTGGACAATCAGCCCCAGCATTTT. Translating it yields CASSKVEATLDNQPQHF.

V gene TRBV25-1 combines with J gene TRBJ1-2; 8 bases are shared with TRBD1. CDR3 length equals 12 residues. CDR1 MGHDK and CDR2 SYGVNS come from the germline V gene. With V trimmed by 8 bases and J by 7 bases, 6 bases remained unmatched. CDR3 sequence reads: CASWTGIFGYTF. The CDR3 bases are TGTGCCAGCTGGACAGGGATCTTTGGCTACACCTTC.

The chain links TRBV5-1 to TRBJ2-1, with D hard to call. CDR1 and CDR2 (germline): SGHRS, YFSETQ. V was pared by 0 bases and J by 7 bases, with 11 bases between. The CDR3 contains 14 residues. CDR3 nucleotides: TGCGCCAGCAGCTTGGACTCCCCTGGGAATGAGCAGTTCTTC. Protein product: CASSLDSPGNEQFF. The full variable domain, with the rest looked up from reference TRBV5-1 and TRBJ2-1, is KAGVTQTPRYLIKTRGQQVTLSCSPISGHRSVSWYQQTPGQGLQFLFEYFSETQRNKGNFPGRFSGRQFSNSRSEMNVSTLELGDSALYLCASSLDSPGNEQFFGPGTRLTVL.

This chain uses TRBV5-4 with TRBJ2-7; D is perhaps TRBD1 (6 bases). With 4 bases removed from V and 0 bases from J, the gap between germline ends came to 14 bases. The CDR3 length is 15 residues. The germline CDR1 and CDR2 sequences are SGHNT and YYREEE (reference sequence). The DNA of the CDR3 is TGTGCCAGCAGCGCAGGGGTACAGAGCTCCTACGAGCAGTACTTC. Translation: CASSAGVQSSYEQYF.

The V and J genes are TRBV12-3 or TRBV12-4 and TRBJ2-3; the match to TRBD2 covers 15 bases. Germline trimming cut 5 bases from V and 7 bases from J; bases unmatched to any gene: 4. CDR3 length: 15 residues. The DNA of the CDR3 is TGTGCCAGCAGTCCCGGGACTAGCGGGGGGCATACGCAGTATTTT. Its protein product is CASSPGTSGGHTQYF.

The CDR3 reads CSAEGNSGVIYGYTF. The CDR3 DNA reads as TGCAGTGCTGAAGGGAATTCGGGAGTGATCTATGGCTACACCTTC. This chain links TRBV20-1 with TRBJ1-2; no clear D gene. CDR1 and CDR2 (germline): DFQATT, SNEGSKA (reference sequence). The CDR3 contains 15 residues. Trimming pared 5 bases from V and 4 bases from J, leaving 20 bases between.

The chain has TRBV29-1 and TRBJ1-1, with D tentatively TRBD1 (6 bases). The CDR3 extends over 13 amino acids. Looked up from germline, CDR1 is SQVTM and CDR2 is ANQGSEA. V shed 5 bases and J shed 3 bases, with 13 bases lying between them. CDR3 amino acids: CSVQTGSDTEAFF. CDR3 coding DNA: TGCAGCGTTCAGACAGGCAGCGACACTGAAGCTTTCTTT.

The gene calls are TRBV7-8 and TRBJ2-2; D remains ambiguous. Trimming stripped 0 bases from V and 7 bases from J, with 6 bases between. The CDR3 totals 13 residues. CDR1 is SGHVS, CDR2 FQNEAQ, per germline. This CDR3 reads CASSLAVIGELFF. In DNA, the CDR3 is TGTGCCAGCAGCTTAGCCGTTATCGGGGAGCTGTTTTTT.

V and J are TRBV11-1 and TRBJ1-5; D remains ambiguous. CDR1 and CDR2 from the germline V gene are SGHAT and FQDESV (reference sequence). CDR3 length equals 13 residues. Deletions cut 1 base from V and 4 bases from J, with 5 bases between. The CDR3, as DNA: TGTGCCAGCAGCTTAGAGGAGAATCAGCCCCAGCATTTT. It is translated as CASSLEENQPQHF. Together with reference TRBV11-1 and TRBJ1-5, the CDR3 gives the full variable domain: EAEVAQSPRYKITEKSQAVAFWCDPISGHATLYWYRQILGQGPELLVQFQDESVVDDSQLPKDRFSAERLKGVDSTLKIQPAELGDSAMYLCASSLEENQPQHFGDGTRLSIL.

This clonotype came up a few times. The junction shows a germline mismatch at one end, possibly a read error. This sequence joins TRBV5-1 and TRBJ2-7, with D maybe TRBD2 (5 bases). This CDR3 is built from 12 residues. Germline CDR1 is SGHRS and CDR2 is YFSETQ. CDR3 region: CASSLEGYEQYF. For the CDR3, the DNA is TGTGCCAGCAGCTTAGAGGGCTACGAGCAGTACTTC.

This rearrangement joins TRBV7-9 to TRBJ2-1; D ambiguous. V shed 5 bases and J shed 0 bases, with 11 bases lying between them. Germline CDR1 is SEHNR and CDR2 is FQNEAQ (reference sequence). This CDR3 is built from 15 residues. The CDR3 coding sequence is TGTGCCAGCAGCCCACCAAGCAGCTCCTACAATGAGCAGTTCTTC. Translated, it gives CASSPPSSSYNEQFF. Drawing the rest from reference TRBV7-9 and TRBJ2-1, the complete variable domain is DTGVSQNPRHKITKRGQNVTFRCDPISEHNRLYWYRQTLGQGPEFLTYFQNEAQLEKSRLLSDRFSAERPKGSFSTLEIQRTEQGDSAMYLCASSPPSSSYNEQFFGPGTRLTVL.

This clonotype was found once. J is TRBJ1-2 and V is TRBV29-1; unclear D gene. The CDR3 is 12 residues long. Deletions cut 7 bases from V and 2 bases from J, with 11 bases between. Germline CDR1 reads SQVTM; CDR2 reads ANQGSEA. As DNA, the CDR3 is TGCAGCGCCGAAGGGTTCAACTATGGCTACACCTTC. This translates into CSAEGFNYGYTF. The full variable domain, rest sourced from reference TRBV29-1 and TRBJ1-2, is SAVISQKPSRDICQRGTSLTIQCQVDSQVTMMFWYRQQPGQSLTLIATANQGSEATYESGFVIDKFPISRPNLTFSTLTVSNMSPEDSSIYLCSAEGFNYGYTFGSGTRLTVV.

The DNA of the CDR3 is TGCAGCTCCCAGACAGGGCTAAACACTGAAGCTTTCTTT. Protein sequence: CSSQTGLNTEAFF. V gene TRBV29-1 combines with J gene TRBJ1-1, with 7 bases that match TRBD1. Germline lookup yields CDR1 SQVTM and CDR2 ANQGSEA. The CDR3 is 13 amino acids. The junction had 8 bases not matched to a gene; V was cut back by 8 bases and J by 2 bases.